A single sample is the source of the 30 T cell receptor beta chains below, sequenced in a study of cytomegalovirus exposure and HLA in healthy donors. PCR used 60 Vbeta primers and 13 Jbeta primers. The method was immunoSEQ multiplex PCR; TCRdb's version includes in-frame clones alone and lacks a portion of them. The sample includes more than 55,000 clones, 75% to 85% of them seen just once. The sample taken for sequencing was PBMCs. These receptor sequences come from a man aged 30-40 years in good health and CMV-seronegative.

The V call is TRBV9, the J call TRBJ2-3, with TRBD2 identical over 14 bases. Looked up from germline, CDR1 is SGDLS and CDR2 is YYNGEE. V lost 4 bases to trimming and J lost 6 bases; unmatched junction nucleotides: 7. The CDR3 is 16 amino acids. The DNA of the CDR3 is TGTGCCAGCAGCCCCCGGACTAGCGGGAGGACGGATACGCAGTATTTT. Translated: CASSPRTSGRTDTQYF.

The rearrangement joins TRBV18 to TRBJ1-1; 7 bases align to TRBD1. Germline values: CDR1 KGHSH, CDR2 LQKENI. This CDR3 spans 15 amino acids. The V segment lost 1 base and the J segment 1 base; nucleotides outside the gene matches: 3. The DNA for the CDR3 is TGTGCCAGCTCACCACGCGGGACAGCGAACACTGAAGCTTTCTTT. Translated, it gives CASSPRGTANTEAFF.

This rearrangement joins TRBV7-2 to TRBJ2-7; D may be TRBD2 (5 bases). Germline V lookup: CDR1 SGHTA, CDR2 FQGNSA. V lost 3 bases and J 6 bases, leaving 9 bases between the germline ends. The CDR3 loop spans 12 amino acids. CDR3 DNA: TGTGCCAGCAGCTTTGCGAGGGTCGAGCAGTACTTC. Translating gives CASSFARVEQYF.

This rearrangement joins TRBV5-4 to TRBJ1-1, with D tentatively TRBD1 (5 bases). V lost 1 base and J lost 4, with 11 bases in between. The CDR3 runs 14 residues. Germline V lookup: CDR1 SGHNT, CDR2 YYREEE (reference sequence). CDR3 amino acids: CASSLSQGATEAFF. Written as DNA, the CDR3 is TGTGCCAGCAGCTTGTCGCAGGGTGCCACTGAAGCTTTCTTT.

This clone was recorded once. The chain has TRBV30 and TRBJ1-2; D gene uncertain. The CDR3 totals 14 residues. Germline values: CDR1 GTSNPN, CDR2 SVGIG (reference sequence). Trimming took off 0 bases at V and 8 bases at J, with 16 bases between the two ends. The CDR3 sequence: CAWSVEGYVRGYTF. CDR3 in DNA: TGTGCCTGGAGTGTAGAGGGATATGTGAGGGGCTACACCTTC.

The chain combines TRBV6-1 with TRBJ2-7; 11 bases agree with TRBD1. Trimming removed 4 bases from V and 5 bases from J; junction bases left unmatched: 4. This CDR3 is built from 14 residues. Looked up from germline, CDR1 is MNHNS and CDR2 is SASEGT. For the CDR3, the DNA is TGTGCCAGCAGTGGGCGGGACAGGGGGAACGAGCAGTACTTC. This codes for CASSGRDRGNEQYF.

This clone has a single count. The CDR3 spells CASSDRTGLGKLFF. The CDR3 region has the DNA TGTGCCAGCAGTGATCGGACAGGGTTGGGCAAGCTGTTTTTT. The V call is TRBV2, the J call TRBJ2-2, with 8 bases that match TRBD1. Germline V lookup: CDR1 SNHLY, CDR2 FYNNEI. The CDR3 loop spans 14 amino acids. Trimming at V came to 3 bases and at J to 12 bases, leaving 9 bases not matched to a gene.

The chain carries TRBV10-2 and TRBJ2-1, with TRBD1 matching 9 bases. The CDR3 loop spans 18 amino acids. Germline V gene lookup returns CDR1 WSHSY and CDR2 SAAADI. V shed 6 bases, J shed 3 bases, and the junction held 15 bases outside the gene matches. DNA for the CDR3: TGCGCCAGCAGACCCAGGGACAGGGCGGTGCTCGACTACAATGAGCAGTTCTTC. This encodes CASRPRDRAVLDYNEQFF.

Judged by abundance, this clone is medium-sized (0.01 to 0.1%). V is TRBV19 and J is TRBJ2-1, with 8 bases identical to TRBD2. This CDR3 spans 15 amino acids. V lost 5 bases and J lost 0; bases outside the gene matches: 3. CDR1 is LNHDA, CDR2 SQIVND, per germline (reference sequence). CDR3 nucleotides: TGTGCCAGTAGTCCCAGCGGGAGCTCCTACAATGAGCAGTTCTTC. The encoded protein is CASSPSGSSYNEQFF.

The rearrangement uses TRBV7-8 and TRBJ2-5, with TRBD2 identical over 14 bases. The closer fit of TRBJ2-7 to the DNA end suggests the J call may be wrong. The CDR3 totals 17 residues. Germline lookup yields CDR1 SGHVS and CDR2 FQNEAQ. The CDR3 is CASSPGLAGDLTYEQYF. Written as DNA, the CDR3 is TGTGCCAGCAGCCCGGGACTAGCGGGGGACCTTACCTACGAGCAGTACTTC.

This chain uses TRBV19 with TRBJ1-5, with D possibly matching TRBD1 (6 bases). Germline loops: CDR1 LNHDA, CDR2 SQIVND (reference sequence). V lost 2 bases to trimming and J lost 5 bases, with 7 bases between them. The CDR3 contains 13 residues. CDR3 sequence: CASSIQGYQPQHF. CDR3 nucleotides: TGTGCCAGTAGTATACAGGGGTATCAGCCCCAGCATTTT.

The rearrangement joins TRBV7-6 to TRBJ2-1; 10 bases fit TRBD2. CDR3 size: 16 residues. Germline trimming cut 5 bases from V and 6 bases from J; bases unmatched to any gene: 10. Germline V gives CDR1 SGHVS, CDR2 FNYEAQ. CDR3 DNA sequence: TGTGCCAGCAGCCCCCTCAGCGGGGGGGCCCCCAATGAGCAGTTCTTC. Translation gives CASSPLSGGAPNEQFF. Combining the CDR3 with reference TRBV7-6 and TRBJ2-1 gives the whole variable domain GAGVSQSPRYKVTKRGQDVALRCDPISGHVSLYWYRQALGQGPEFLTYFNYEAQQDKSGLPNDRFSAERPEGSISTLTIQRTEQRDSAMYRCASSPLSGGAPNEQFFGPGTRLTVL.

A few counts support this clone. The chain joins TRBV6-5 to TRBJ2-7, with D tentatively TRBD2 (5 bases). In germline, CDR1 is MNHEY, CDR2 SVGAGI. V dropped 5 bases and J dropped 12 bases, with 20 bases sitting between them. This CDR3 contains 13 residues. The CDR3 region has the DNA TGTGCCAGCAGTCCCGCCGGTCGGGGAGTCCCGTACTTC. It specifies CASSPAGRGVPYF.

This rearrangement joins TRBV5-6 to TRBJ2-7; D might be TRBD1 (7 bases). Germline assignment: CDR1 SGHDT and CDR2 YYEEEE. Trimming stripped 3 bases from V and 4 bases from J, with 11 bases between. The CDR3 totals 13 residues. CDR3 sequence (DNA): TGTGCCAGCAGCTCGACAGGGAGGTACGAGCAGTACTTC. Translation: CASSSTGRYEQYF.

This clone has just a few counts. The chain has TRBV19 and TRBJ1-2; the D gene is possibly TRBD1 (6 bases). CDR3 size: 12 residues. Trimming took off 7 bases at V and 8 bases at J, with 14 bases between the two ends. Germline-derived CDR1 and CDR2 are LNHDA and SQIVND (reference sequence). This CDR3 is CASTLGGEGYTF. CDR3 in DNA: TGTGCCAGTACCCTAGGGGGGGAAGGCTACACCTTC.

The genes are TRBV7-9 and TRBJ2-1, with TRBD2 identical over 10 bases. Germline CDR1 is SEHNR and CDR2 is FQNEAQ (reference sequence). The V gene end was trimmed by 2 bases and the J gene end by 7 bases; junction bases not matched to a gene: 5. This CDR3 has 15 residues. The CDR3 protein is CASSLWTSGWNEQFF. CDR3 DNA sequence: TGTGCCAGCAGCTTATGGACTAGCGGATGGAATGAGCAGTTCTTC.

The rearrangement links TRBV6-1 to TRBJ2-5, with 7 bases aligning to TRBD1. CDR3 length equals 14 residues. From germline, CDR1 is MNHNS and CDR2 SASEGT. V was pared by 6 bases and J by 1 base, with 5 bases of the junction left unmatched. The chain's CDR3 is CASSAHRGQETQYF. CDR3 in DNA: TGTGCCAGCAGCGCACACAGGGGCCAAGAGACCCAGTACTTC.

The chain employs TRBV9 and TRBJ1-4, with 7 bases fitting TRBD1. In germline, CDR1 is SGDLS, CDR2 YYNGEE. This CDR3 spans 15 amino acids. The V and J ends lost 3 bases and 5 bases, in that order; junction bases with no gene match: 7. In DNA, the CDR3 is TGTGCCAGCAGCGACCGGACAGGAGGGAATGAAAAACTGTTTTTT. This gives the protein CASSDRTGGNEKLFF.

The chain combines TRBV7-2 with TRBJ2-1; 7 bases fit TRBD2. V shed 0 bases, J shed 7 bases, and the junction held 12 bases outside the gene matches. The CDR3 loop spans 17 amino acids. CDR1 SGHTA and CDR2 FQGNSA come from the germline V gene. The CDR3, as DNA: TGTGCCAGCAGCTTAGCATCGACAGCCCTCGGGGGGAATGAGCAGTTCTTC. This sequence encodes CASSLASTALGGNEQFF.

V usage is TRBV11-3 and J usage is TRBJ2-7, with TRBD2 identical over 7 bases. Trimming took 5 bases from V and 5 from J; bases not matched to a gene: 6. The germline CDR1 and CDR2 sequences are SGHNT and YENEEA. The CDR3 extends over 13 amino acids. The CDR3 bases are TGTGCCAGCAGCCTGGGACTATCCAACGAGCAGTACTTC. It translates to CASSLGLSNEQYF.

The chain couples TRBV19 to TRBJ1-4; TRBD1 matches at 8 bases. This CDR3 has 13 amino acids. V dropped 4 bases and J dropped 13; count of bases not matched to a gene: 8. CDR1 is LNHDA, CDR2 SQIVND, per germline (reference sequence). DNA of the CDR3: TGTGCCAGTAGTACCCACGACAGGGGTCGACTGTTTTTT. This encodes CASSTHDRGRLFF.

A few counts support this clone. The V and J genes are TRBV6-1 and TRBJ1-5; no firm D call. Trimming shortened V by 4 bases and J by 1 base, and 11 bases separated the two germline ends. Germline CDR1 reads MNHNS; CDR2 reads SASEGT. CDR3 length equals 15 residues. CDR3 amino acids: CASSARGLSNQPQHF. CDR3 sequence (DNA): TGTGCCAGCAGTGCCCGGGGTTTGAGCAATCAGCCCCAGCATTTT.

This clone was observed a single time. The CDR3 DNA sequence: TGTGCCAGCAGCGTAGGAGGGTATGGGGCCAACGTCCTGACTTTC. This codes for CASSVGGYGANVLTF. The chain joins TRBV9 to TRBJ2-6; possible D gene TRBD2, 5 bases. The CDR3 runs 15 residues. The germline CDR1 and CDR2 sequences are SGDLS and YYNGEE. V was shortened by 0 bases and J by 3 bases, with 7 bases between the two germline ends.

The J gene is TRBJ1-1, the V gene TRBV11-3, with D unresolved. The germline V gene has CDR1 SGHNT and CDR2 YENEEA. This CDR3 is built from 13 residues. V was cut by 5 bases and J by 6 bases, with 13 bases left in between. This chain's CDR3 is CASSPTLQAEAFF. In DNA form, the CDR3 reads TGTGCCAGCAGCCCAACACTACAAGCTGAAGCTTTCTTT.

J is TRBJ1-2 and V is TRBV5-6; 10 bases match TRBD1. The germline V gene has CDR1 SGHDT and CDR2 YYEEEE. The CDR3 covers 19 residues. V lost 0 bases, J lost 5 bases, and 16 bases stayed unmatched. The CDR3 loop is CASSLERVGTGVRRYGYTF. The CDR3 nucleotides are TGTGCCAGCAGCTTGGAAAGGGTCGGGACAGGGGTTAGACGGTATGGCTACACCTTC.

The V and J genes are TRBV11-2 and TRBJ2-1; TRBD2 might be the D (6 bases). The CDR3 length is 15 residues. V lost 5 bases, J lost 8 bases, and 19 bases lay in between. The V gene's germline CDR1 is SGHAT and CDR2 FQNNGV. The CDR3 nucleotides are TGTGCCAGCAGCACACTAGCAACCTCGGGGGATGAGCAGTTCTTC. It encodes CASSTLATSGDEQFF.

The rearrangement joins TRBV11-3 to TRBJ1-1; D unclear. Germline V gene sequence: CDR1 SGHNT, CDR2 YENEEA. CDR3 length: 13 amino acids. V was cut by 5 bases and J by 7 bases, with 14 bases left in between. The CDR3 nucleotides read TGTGCCAGCAGCCGCAGTAACGCAGGTGAAGCTTTCTTT. Protein product: CASSRSNAGEAFF.

V and J are TRBV29-1 and TRBJ2-3, with 9 bases lining up with TRBD2. Looked up from germline, CDR1 is SQVTM and CDR2 is ANQGSEA. The CDR3 length is 15 residues. V shed 3 bases, J shed 2 bases, and the junction held 6 bases outside the gene matches. Here the CDR3 reads CSVEGSGGSTDTQYF. DNA of the CDR3: TGCAGCGTTGAGGGCAGCGGGGGGTCCACAGATACGCAGTATTTT.

The V and J genes are TRBV5-6 and TRBJ2-5, with D possibly TRBD2 on 5 matching bases. Trimming cost V 3 bases and J 6 bases, with 12 bases left between them. CDR3 size: 13 residues. CDR1 SGHDT and CDR2 YYEEEE come from the germline V gene. The CDR3 loop reads CASSSEGAKTQYF. The DNA of the CDR3 is TGTGCCAGCAGCTCCGAGGGAGCAAAGACCCAGTACTTC.

V gene TRBV30 combines with J gene TRBJ1-2, with 8 bases identical to TRBD1. Germline V gene lookup returns CDR1 GTSNPN and CDR2 SVGIG (reference sequence). Trimming at V came to 7 bases and at J to 0 bases, leaving 4 bases not matched to a gene. The CDR3 has 13 amino acids. As DNA, the CDR3 is TGTGCCTATGACAGGGGTTCTAACTATGGCTACACCTTC. Its protein is CAYDRGSNYGYTF.